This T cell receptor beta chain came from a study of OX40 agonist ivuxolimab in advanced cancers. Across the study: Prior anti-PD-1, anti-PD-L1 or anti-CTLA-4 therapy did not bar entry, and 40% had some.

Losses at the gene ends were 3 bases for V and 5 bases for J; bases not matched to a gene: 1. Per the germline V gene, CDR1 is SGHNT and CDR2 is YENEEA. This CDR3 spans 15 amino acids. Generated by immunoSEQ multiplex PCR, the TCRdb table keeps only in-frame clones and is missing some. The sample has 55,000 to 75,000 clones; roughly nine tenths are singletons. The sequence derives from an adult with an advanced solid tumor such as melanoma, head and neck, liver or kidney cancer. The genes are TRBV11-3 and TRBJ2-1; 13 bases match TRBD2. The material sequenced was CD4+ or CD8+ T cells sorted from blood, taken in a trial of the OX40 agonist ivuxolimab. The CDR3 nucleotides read TGTGCCAGCAGCTTCACTAGCGGGAGGGACAATGAGCAGTTCTTC. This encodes CASSFTSGRDNEQFF.